This T cell receptor (beta chain) was retrieved from a study of cytomegalovirus exposure and HLA in healthy donors. Overall study findings and caveats: Analysis was carried out at a later point, and it linked a missense DCLRE1C variant to TCR beta V- and J-gene trimming. Productive rates of about 87% or about 30% were seen for most TCR beta V segments in an earlier analysis.

PCR used 60 Vbeta primers and 13 Jbeta primers. Profiled with immunoSEQ multiplex PCR; TCRdb holds only in-frame clones, not every one. The data show fewer than 150,000 clones, roughly 76% seen once. Comments on this clone: Its antigen is undetermined.

Though nominally healthy at sampling, donors likely had unrecorded immune exposures. The sequence was obtained from a man in his fifties in good health and CMV-seropositive. Material: PBMCs.

The CDR3 region has the DNA TGTGCCAGCAGCTTGACTAGCGGGAGTTTCAATGAGCAGTTCTTC. Its translation: CASSLTSGSFNEQFF. This chain connects TRBV5-4 to TRBJ2-1; 11 positions match TRBD2. This CDR3 spans 15 amino acids. The junction had 3 bases not matched to a gene; V was cut back by 1 base and J by 6 bases. CDR1 and CDR2 from the germline V gene are SGHNT and YYREEE (reference sequence).